This T cell receptor (beta chain) is drawn from a study of cytomegalovirus exposure and HLA in healthy donors. Overall study: As an earlier analysis found, about 190 million T cells yielded over 95 million unique TCR beta sequences. Early released data had around 79 million unique TCRs, all coming from HLA-typed donors.

Each donor was nominally healthy when sampled (though unrecorded immune exposures were likely). Only one count was recorded for this clone. Its antigen remains unidentified. Broader study findings: Later analysis associated a missense DCLRE1C variant with TCR beta V- and J-gene trimming.

With V trimmed by 6 bases and J by 4 bases, 5 bases remained unmatched. The germline gives CDR1 MNHNS, CDR2 SASEGT. CDR3 length: 14 amino acids. The PCR made use of 60 Vbeta and 13 Jbeta primers. The repertoire was sequenced with immunoSEQ multiplex PCR; TCRdb's copy has only in-frame clones and lacks some. The sample lists around 200,000 clones, 70% to 80% seen once, with under 2% in the top ten. The chain combines TRBV6-1 with TRBJ2-7; TRBD2 matches 11 bases. The sequence was collected from a man aged 25-45 years in good health and CMV-seronegative. Material: PBMCs. CDR3 amino acids: CASSYSGRAYEQYF. CDR3 DNA sequence: TGTGCCAGCAGCTATAGCGGGAGGGCATACGAGCAGTACTTC.